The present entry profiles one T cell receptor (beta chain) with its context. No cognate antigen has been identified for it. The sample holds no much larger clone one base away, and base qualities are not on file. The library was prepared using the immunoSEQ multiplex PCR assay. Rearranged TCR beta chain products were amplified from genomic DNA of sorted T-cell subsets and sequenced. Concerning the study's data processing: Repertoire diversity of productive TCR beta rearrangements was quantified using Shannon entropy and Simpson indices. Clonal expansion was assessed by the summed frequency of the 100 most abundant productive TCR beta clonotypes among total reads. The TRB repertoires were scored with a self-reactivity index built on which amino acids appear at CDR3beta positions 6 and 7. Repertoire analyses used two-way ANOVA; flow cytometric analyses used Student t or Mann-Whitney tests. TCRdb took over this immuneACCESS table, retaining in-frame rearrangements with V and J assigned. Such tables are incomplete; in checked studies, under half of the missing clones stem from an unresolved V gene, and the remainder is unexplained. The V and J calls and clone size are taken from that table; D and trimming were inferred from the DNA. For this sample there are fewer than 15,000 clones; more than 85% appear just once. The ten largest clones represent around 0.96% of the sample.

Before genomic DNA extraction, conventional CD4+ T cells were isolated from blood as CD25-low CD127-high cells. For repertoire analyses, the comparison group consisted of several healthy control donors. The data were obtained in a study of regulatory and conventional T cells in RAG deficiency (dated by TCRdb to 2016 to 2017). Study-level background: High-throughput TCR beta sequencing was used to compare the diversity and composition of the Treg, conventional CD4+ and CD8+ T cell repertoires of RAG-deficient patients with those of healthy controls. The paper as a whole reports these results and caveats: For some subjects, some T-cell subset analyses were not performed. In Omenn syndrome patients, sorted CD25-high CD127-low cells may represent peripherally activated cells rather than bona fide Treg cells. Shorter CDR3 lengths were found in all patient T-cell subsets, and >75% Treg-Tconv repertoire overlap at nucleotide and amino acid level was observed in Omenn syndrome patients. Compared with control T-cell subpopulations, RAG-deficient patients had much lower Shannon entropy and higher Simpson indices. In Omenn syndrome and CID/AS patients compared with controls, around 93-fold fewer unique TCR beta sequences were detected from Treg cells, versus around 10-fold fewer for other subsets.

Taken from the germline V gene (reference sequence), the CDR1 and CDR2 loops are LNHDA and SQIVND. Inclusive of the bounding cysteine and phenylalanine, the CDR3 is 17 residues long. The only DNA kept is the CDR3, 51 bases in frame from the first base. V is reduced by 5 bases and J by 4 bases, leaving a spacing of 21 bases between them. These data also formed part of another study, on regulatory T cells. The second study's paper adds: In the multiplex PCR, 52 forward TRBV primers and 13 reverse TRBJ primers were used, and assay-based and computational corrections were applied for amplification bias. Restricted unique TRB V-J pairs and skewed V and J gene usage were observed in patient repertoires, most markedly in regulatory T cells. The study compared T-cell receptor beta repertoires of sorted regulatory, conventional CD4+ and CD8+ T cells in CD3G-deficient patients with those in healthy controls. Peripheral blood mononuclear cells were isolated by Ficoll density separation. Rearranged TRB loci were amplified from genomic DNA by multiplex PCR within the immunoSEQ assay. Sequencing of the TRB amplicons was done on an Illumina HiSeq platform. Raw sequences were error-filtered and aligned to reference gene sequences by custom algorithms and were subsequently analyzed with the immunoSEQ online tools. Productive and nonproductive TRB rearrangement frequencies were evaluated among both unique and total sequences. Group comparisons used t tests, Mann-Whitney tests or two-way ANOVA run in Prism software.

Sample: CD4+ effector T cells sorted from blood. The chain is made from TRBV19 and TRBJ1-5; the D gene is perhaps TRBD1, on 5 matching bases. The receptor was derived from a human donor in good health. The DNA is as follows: TGTGCCAGTAGTGCGCAGCTTATGGCAGGGCCTAATCAGCCCCAGCATTTT. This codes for CASSAQLMAGPNQPQHF.